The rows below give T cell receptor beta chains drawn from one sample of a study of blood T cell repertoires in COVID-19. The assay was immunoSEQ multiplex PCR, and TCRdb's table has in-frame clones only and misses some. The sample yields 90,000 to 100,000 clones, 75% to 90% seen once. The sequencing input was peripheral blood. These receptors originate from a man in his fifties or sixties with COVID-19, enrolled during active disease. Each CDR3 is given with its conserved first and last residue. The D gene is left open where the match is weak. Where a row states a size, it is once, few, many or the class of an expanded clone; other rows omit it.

cdr3_nt: TGCGCCAGCAGCCAAATACGGGCCACGGGACAGCCTAACTATGGCTACACCTTC
cdr3_aa: CASSQIRATGQPNYGYTF
d_call: TRBD1
j_call: TRBJ1-2
v_call: TRBV4-1
clone_size: NA

cdr3_nt: TGTGCCAGCAGCCCGTCTATCACAGGTGAGCAGTTCTTC
cdr3_aa: CASSPSITGEQFF
d_call: NA
j_call: TRBJ2-1
v_call: TRBV3-1/TRBV3-2
clone_size: NA

cdr3_nt: TGTGCCAGCCCGGGGAACACCGGGGAGCTGTTTTTT
cdr3_aa: CASPGNTGELFF
d_call: NA
j_call: TRBJ2-2
v_call: TRBV28
clone_size: NA

cdr3_nt: TGCGCCAGCAGCGTTCTAGGGGGCAGGAACACTGAAGCTTTCTTT
cdr3_aa: CASSVLGGRNTEAFF
d_call: TRBD1
j_call: TRBJ1-1
v_call: TRBV5-1
clone_size: NA

cdr3_nt: TGTGCCAGCAGCTTAGTGGGGGGACGAGGAAACACCATATATTTT
cdr3_aa: CASSLVGGRGNTIYF
d_call: NA
j_call: TRBJ1-3
v_call: TRBV7-9
clone_size: NA

cdr3_nt: TGTGCCAGCAGTAGCCAGGGGGATTACCAAGAGACCCAGTACTTC
cdr3_aa: CASSSQGDYQETQYF
d_call: TRBD1
j_call: TRBJ2-5
v_call: TRBV28
clone_size: once

cdr3_nt: TGTGCCAGCAGTCGACAGGGACTTAATGAAAAACTGTTTTTT
cdr3_aa: CASSRQGLNEKLFF
d_call: TRBD1
j_call: TRBJ1-4
v_call: TRBV2
clone_size: NA

cdr3_nt: TGTGCCAGCAGCCCCCGGCCTTCTGGCGGGGAGACCCAGTACTTC
cdr3_aa: CASSPRPSGGETQYF
d_call: NA
j_call: TRBJ2-5
v_call: TRBV7-9
clone_size: NA

cdr3_nt: TGTGCCAGTAGTCCCCGGGGAACCTACGAGCAGTACTTC
cdr3_aa: CASSPRGTYEQYF
d_call: NA
j_call: TRBJ2-7
v_call: TRBV19
clone_size: NA

cdr3_nt: TGCGCCAGCAGCCCTGGCGCCAGCGCACAAGAGACCCAGTACTTC
cdr3_aa: CASSPGASAQETQYF
d_call: NA
j_call: TRBJ2-5
v_call: TRBV5-1
clone_size: NA

cdr3_nt: TGTGCCAGCAACGAACCAGGGGCTCCTAACTATGGCTACACCTTC
cdr3_aa: CASNEPGAPNYGYTF
d_call: NA
j_call: TRBJ1-2
v_call: TRBV5-4
clone_size: NA

cdr3_nt: TGTGCCATCAGTGAGGGGGAGCCCTACGAGCAGTACTTC
cdr3_aa: CAISEGEPYEQYF
d_call: NA
j_call: TRBJ2-7
v_call: TRBV10-3
clone_size: NA

cdr3_nt: TGTGCCAGCAGTGCCAGCGGGAGTCGACAAGAGACCCAGTACTTC
cdr3_aa: CASSASGSRQETQYF
d_call: TRBD2
j_call: TRBJ2-5
v_call: TRBV2
clone_size: NA

cdr3_nt: TGTGCCAGCAGCCAGACAGGGGGTGAGGCCTACGAGCAGTACTTC
cdr3_aa: CASSQTGGEAYEQYF
d_call: TRBD1
j_call: TRBJ2-7
v_call: TRBV3-1/TRBV3-2
clone_size: NA

cdr3_nt: TGTGCCAGCAGTCCCACTAGCGGGAGCCGGTCAGATACGCAGTATTTT
cdr3_aa: CASSPTSGSRSDTQYF
d_call: TRBD2
j_call: TRBJ2-3
v_call: TRBV28
clone_size: once

cdr3_nt: TGCAGCGTTGAAGTTGAACAGGGACGGTACGAGCAGTACTTC
cdr3_aa: CSVEVEQGRYEQYF
d_call: NA
j_call: TRBJ2-7
v_call: TRBV29-1
clone_size: NA

cdr3_nt: TGTGCCAGCAGCTCGACTAGCAGATACACAGATACGCAGTATTTT
cdr3_aa: CASSSTSRYTDTQYF
d_call: TRBD2
j_call: TRBJ2-3
v_call: TRBV7-3
clone_size: NA

cdr3_nt: TGTGCCAGCAGTGCCAGGACAGCGAGTATTGAAAAACTGTTTTTT
cdr3_aa: CASSARTASIEKLFF
d_call: NA
j_call: TRBJ1-4
v_call: TRBV2
clone_size: once

cdr3_nt: TGTGCCAGCAGCTCCGGACTAGAAGCCACAGATACGCAGTATTTT
cdr3_aa: CASSSGLEATDTQYF
d_call: TRBD2
j_call: TRBJ2-3
v_call: TRBV7-2
clone_size: NA

cdr3_nt: TGTGCCAGCAGCTTGAAACAGGGGGCCTACAATGAGCAGTTCTTC
cdr3_aa: CASSLKQGAYNEQFF
d_call: TRBD1
j_call: TRBJ2-1
v_call: TRBV5-4
clone_size: NA

cdr3_nt: TGTGCCAGCAGTTTAGACTTCAAGGGGGTCAAAAACATTCAGTACTTC
cdr3_aa: CASSLDFKGVKNIQYF
d_call: NA
j_call: TRBJ2-4
v_call: TRBV27
clone_size: NA

cdr3_nt: TGTGCCATCAGTGGCGACCGGGACAGAGTGTACAATGAGCAGTTCTTC
cdr3_aa: CAISGDRDRVYNEQFF
d_call: TRBD1
j_call: TRBJ2-1
v_call: TRBV10-3
clone_size: NA

cdr3_nt: TGTGCCTGGGGGAGGGGGGGCAAGTACACTGAAGCTTTCTTT
cdr3_aa: CAWGRGGKYTEAFF
d_call: NA
j_call: TRBJ1-1
v_call: TRBV30
clone_size: NA

cdr3_nt: TGCGCCAGCAGTGAGGGGGCCAGGGGGACCGGGGAGCTGTTTTTT
cdr3_aa: CASSEGARGTGELFF
d_call: TRBD1
j_call: TRBJ2-2
v_call: TRBV10-1
clone_size: NA

cdr3_nt: TGTGCCAGCAGTCCTAGCGGGGTCCTCCGCGCCAACGTCCTGACTTTC
cdr3_aa: CASSPSGVLRANVLTF
d_call: TRBD2
j_call: TRBJ2-6
v_call: TRBV27
clone_size: NA

cdr3_nt: TGTGCCAGTAGACGTAACCGGGACAGGGTGAATGAAAAACTGTTTTTT
cdr3_aa: CASRRNRDRVNEKLFF
d_call: TRBD1
j_call: TRBJ1-4
v_call: TRBV19
clone_size: NA

cdr3_nt: TGTGCTAGTGGTTTCCCTACTGCTCAACCGGGGGACAATGAGCAGTTCTTC
cdr3_aa: CASGFPTAQPGDNEQFF
d_call: NA
j_call: TRBJ2-1
v_call: TRBV12-5
clone_size: NA

cdr3_nt: TGTGCCAGTAGTATACAGGGAACAGATACGCAGTATTTT
cdr3_aa: CASSIQGTDTQYF
d_call: NA
j_call: TRBJ2-3
v_call: TRBV19
clone_size: NA

cdr3_nt: TGTGCCAGCAGCCCGGGGGGACATGTCGGCACCGGGGAGCTGTTTTTT
cdr3_aa: CASSPGGHVGTGELFF
d_call: NA
j_call: TRBJ2-2
v_call: TRBV9
clone_size: NA

cdr3_nt: TGTGCCAGCTCACCACTAGCGGGAAGAGAGACCCAGTACTTC
cdr3_aa: CASSPLAGRETQYF
d_call: TRBD2
j_call: TRBJ2-5
v_call: TRBV18
clone_size: NA

cdr3_nt: TGTGCCAGCTCAGAGCGGACAGGGGGTGATGAAGCTTTCTTT
cdr3_aa: CASSERTGGDEAFF
d_call: TRBD1
j_call: TRBJ1-1
v_call: TRBV18
clone_size: few

cdr3_nt: TGTGCCGCCGGACAGGGAAACATTCAGTACTTC
cdr3_aa: CAAGQGNIQYF
d_call: TRBD1
j_call: TRBJ2-4
v_call: TRBV6-4
clone_size: few

cdr3_nt: TGTGCCAGCAGCCGAGCTCTCTCAGGGCCTTACGAGCAGTACTTC
cdr3_aa: CASSRALSGPYEQYF
d_call: NA
j_call: TRBJ2-7
v_call: TRBV6-5
clone_size: NA

cdr3_nt: TGTGCCAGCAGCTTAGACGGGAGTAGCGATGAGCAGTTCTTC
cdr3_aa: CASSLDGSSDEQFF
d_call: NA
j_call: TRBJ2-1
v_call: TRBV7-2
clone_size: NA

cdr3_nt: TGTGCCAGCTCCCCGGGTTCGGACAAAGATGAAAAACTGTTTTTT
cdr3_aa: CASSPGSDKDEKLFF
d_call: NA
j_call: TRBJ1-4
v_call: TRBV18
clone_size: few

cdr3_nt: TGCGCCAGCAGCTTGACCCCGTACAGTTCTTCACCCCTCCACTTT
cdr3_aa: CASSLTPYSSSPLHF
d_call: NA
j_call: TRBJ1-6
v_call: TRBV5-1
clone_size: NA

cdr3_nt: TGTGCCAGCAGCCAAGGACAGCCCGGTGGAAGAACCACTGAAGCTTTCTTT
cdr3_aa: CASSQGQPGGRTTEAFF
d_call: NA
j_call: TRBJ1-1
v_call: TRBV3-1/TRBV3-2
clone_size: NA

cdr3_nt: TGTGCCAGCAGCCAAGATGGCGGGGGCGATCAGCCCCAGCATTTT
cdr3_aa: CASSQDGGGDQPQHF
d_call: NA
j_call: TRBJ1-5
v_call: TRBV3-1/TRBV3-2
clone_size: NA

cdr3_nt: TGTGCCAGCAGCTCGGGACTAGCGGGAAGGGAGACCCAGTACTTC
cdr3_aa: CASSSGLAGRETQYF
d_call: TRBD2
j_call: TRBJ2-5
v_call: TRBV5-6
clone_size: NA

cdr3_nt: TGCGCCAGCAGCCAAGGGCAGAGCGCAGATACGCAGTATTTT
cdr3_aa: CASSQGQSADTQYF
d_call: NA
j_call: TRBJ2-3
v_call: TRBV4-1
clone_size: NA

cdr3_nt: TGTGCCAGCAGCTACGGACAGACACAAGAGACCCAGTACTTC
cdr3_aa: CASSYGQTQETQYF
d_call: NA
j_call: TRBJ2-5
v_call: TRBV7-9
clone_size: NA

cdr3_nt: TGTGCCAGCAGCTTTGACAGTAATCAGCCCCAGCATTTT
cdr3_aa: CASSFDSNQPQHF
d_call: NA
j_call: TRBJ1-5
v_call: TRBV5-4
clone_size: NA

cdr3_nt: TGTGCCAGCAGCTTAGGGGCGGGAGGGAGCTCCTACGAGCAGTACTTC
cdr3_aa: CASSLGAGGSSYEQYF
d_call: TRBD2
j_call: TRBJ2-7
v_call: TRBV7-9
clone_size: NA

cdr3_nt: TGTGCCAGCAGTTTTCCGGGACAGGGGAACACCGGGGAGCTGTTTTTT
cdr3_aa: CASSFPGQGNTGELFF
d_call: TRBD1
j_call: TRBJ2-2
v_call: TRBV28
clone_size: few

cdr3_nt: TGTGCCAGCAGCACAACTAGCGGGAGTACCAATGAGCAGTTCTTC
cdr3_aa: CASSTTSGSTNEQFF
d_call: TRBD2
j_call: TRBJ2-1
v_call: TRBV9
clone_size: NA

cdr3_nt: TGTGCCAGCAGTGTCGAGGCAAATCAGCCCCAGCATTTT
cdr3_aa: CASSVEANQPQHF
d_call: NA
j_call: TRBJ1-5
v_call: TRBV2
clone_size: NA

cdr3_nt: TGTGCCACCAGTGACCGGAGCGGGAGTTGGAAGTTCTTC
cdr3_aa: CATSDRSGSWKFF
d_call: TRBD2
j_call: TRBJ2-1
v_call: TRBV24-1
clone_size: NA

cdr3_nt: TGTGCCAGTAGTATAGGATCCGACGGGGAGGGAGATACGCAGTATTTT
cdr3_aa: CASSIGSDGEGDTQYF
d_call: TRBD2
j_call: TRBJ2-3
v_call: TRBV19
clone_size: NA

cdr3_nt: TGTGCCAGTAGTACTTGGGGACAGAGGTTGTATGGCTACACCTTC
cdr3_aa: CASSTWGQRLYGYTF
d_call: TRBD1
j_call: TRBJ1-2
v_call: TRBV19
clone_size: NA